Following are 12 T cell receptor beta chains from one sample sequenced in a study of blood T cell repertoires in COVID-19. Clones were sequenced by immunoSEQ multiplex PCR, and TCRdb holds only the in-frame ones, with some missing. The sample carries 250,000 to 300,000 clones, approximately 90% recorded once. Sequenced input: PBMCs or T cells enriched from blood (not recorded which). These receptor sequences come from a woman aged 55-75 years in a cohort exposed to, infected with or recovered from COVID-19 (not recorded which).

This chain connects TRBV28 to TRBJ2-1; 14 bases map to TRBD2. The ends lost 5 bases at V and 10 bases at J; junction bases unmatched: 7. The V gene's germline CDR1 is MDHEN and CDR2 SYDVKM. This CDR3 contains 15 residues. CDR3 amino acids: CASSPGTSGSGEQFF. In nucleotides, the CDR3 is TGTGCCAGCAGTCCAGGGACTAGCGGGAGCGGGGAGCAGTTCTTC. The whole variable domain, remainder taken from reference TRBV28 and TRBJ2-1, is DVKVTQSSRYLVKRTGEKVFLECVQDMDHENMFWYRQDPGLGLRLIYFSYDVKMKEKGDIPEGYSVSREKKERFSLILESASTNQTSMYLCASSPGTSGSGEQFFGPGTRLTVL.

This chain links TRBV25-1 with TRBJ1-6; 7 bases map to TRBD1. Germline values: CDR1 MGHDK, CDR2 SYGVNS. The CDR3 sequence is 15 residues long. The V segment lost 3 bases and the J segment 3 bases; nucleotides outside the gene matches: 2. The CDR3 bases are TGTGCCAGCAGTGACGCAGGGGGCTATAATTCACCCCTCCACTTT. Protein: CASSDAGGYNSPLHF. The full variable domain, rest sourced from reference TRBV25-1 and TRBJ1-6, is EADIYQTPRYLVIGTGKKITLECSQTMGHDKMYWYQQDPGMELHLIHYSYGVNSTEKGDLSSESTVSRIRTEHFPLTLESARPSHTSQYLCASSDAGGYNSPLHFGNGTRLTVT.

The genes are TRBV6-5 and TRBJ1-2; D is unclear. The CDR3 contains 12 residues. The germline V and J ends were trimmed by 4 bases and 8 bases, with 11 bases remaining between them. Germline V gives CDR1 MNHEY, CDR2 SVGAGI. The CDR3 bases are TGTGCCAGCAGTTCGGCAGGTGGGGGCTACACCTTC. Its translation: CASSSAGGGYTF.

This chain connects TRBV6-6 to TRBJ1-2; D gene unclear. V lost 6 bases, J lost 2 bases, and 7 bases lay in between. CDR3 length equals 12 residues. The germline CDR1 and CDR2 sequences are MNHNY and SVGAGI (reference sequence). Written as DNA, the CDR3 is TGTGCCAGCAGGGCCCAGAACTATGGCTACACCTTC. Its protein product is CASRAQNYGYTF.

This chain uses TRBV3-1 (or the pseudogene TRBV3-2) with TRBJ1-4; perhaps TRBD1 as D (5 bases). Trimming removed 2 bases from V and 5 bases from J, with 12 bases in between. Per the germline V gene, CDR1 is LGHDT and CDR2 is YNNKEL (reference sequence). There are 15 residues in the CDR3. The CDR3 spells CASSQRTLANEKLFF. The CDR3 nucleotides read TGTGCCAGCAGCCAACGGACATTGGCGAATGAAAAACTGTTTTTT.

This chain links TRBV19 with TRBJ1-1, with 7 positions matching TRBD1. The V and J ends lost 6 bases and 1 base, in that order; junction bases with no gene match: 5. The germline CDR1 and CDR2 sequences are LNHDA and SQIVND (reference sequence). The CDR3 length is 14 residues. CDR3 sequence reads: CASSLQGTNTEAFF. In nucleotides, the CDR3 is TGTGCCAGTAGCCTACAGGGGACGAACACTGAAGCTTTCTTT.

This clone has just one count. V usage is TRBV28 and J usage is TRBJ2-2; D is perhaps TRBD1 (5 bases). Looked up from germline, CDR1 is MDHEN and CDR2 is SYDVKM. This CDR3 comprises 15 residues. Between the trimmed V and J ends, which lost 3 bases and 4 bases, there was a span of 12 bases. CDR3 sequence: CASSFAGSGTGELFF. CDR3 bases: TGTGCCAGCAGTTTCGCAGGGTCGGGCACCGGGGAGCTGTTTTTT. Supplemented by reference TRBV28 and TRBJ2-2, the full variable domain reads DVKVTQSSRYLVKRTGEKVFLECVQDMDHENMFWYRQDPGLGLRLIYFSYDVKMKEKGDIPEGYSVSREKKERFSLILESASTNQTSMYLCASSFAGSGTGELFFGEGSRLTVL.

V and J are TRBV7-9 and TRBJ1-2; 11 bases match TRBD1. The CDR3 runs 15 residues. Trimming at V came to 3 bases and at J to 2 bases, leaving 2 bases not matched to a gene. Germline CDR1 is SEHNR and CDR2 is FQNEAQ (reference sequence). The CDR3 region has the DNA TGTGCCAGCAGCTTCGGACAGGGGGCGAACTATGGCTACACCTTC. This encodes CASSFGQGANYGYTF. The whole variable domain, filled in from reference TRBV7-9 and TRBJ1-2, reads DTGVSQNPRHKITKRGQNVTFRCDPISEHNRLYWYRQTLGQGPEFLTYFQNEAQLEKSRLLSDRFSAERPKGSFSTLEIQRTEQGDSAMYLCASSFGQGANYGYTFGSGTRLTVV.

The V and J genes are TRBV11-2 and TRBJ2-7; 7 bases fit TRBD2. Germline trimming cut 4 bases from V and 3 bases from J; bases unmatched to any gene: 3. The CDR3 has 13 amino acids. From germline, CDR1 is SGHAT and CDR2 FQNNGV. Here the CDR3 reads CASSSGLDYEQYF. The CDR3 bases are TGTGCCAGCAGCTCCGGACTAGACTACGAGCAGTACTTC.

This sequence joins TRBV18 and TRBJ2-2, with 8 nucleotides matching TRBD1. Germline V CDR1 and CDR2: KGHSH, LQKENI. V lost 3 bases, J lost 2 bases, and 5 bases stayed unmatched. The CDR3 length is 16 residues. CDR3 bases: TGTGCCAGCTCACCCCTCAGGGGGCAAAACACCGGGGAGCTGTTTTTT. This sequence encodes CASSPLRGQNTGELFF.

The J gene is TRBJ2-7, the V gene TRBV5-4; D gene ambiguous. This CDR3 has 14 residues. Germline-derived CDR1 and CDR2 are SGHNT and YYREEE (reference sequence). V was cut by 1 base and J by 0 bases, with 8 bases left in between. CDR3 loop: CASSLYAVSYEQYF. In nucleotides, the CDR3 is TGTGCCAGCAGCTTGTACGCAGTCTCCTACGAGCAGTACTTC. The whole variable domain, remainder taken from reference TRBV5-4 and TRBJ2-7, is ETGVTQSPTHLIKTRGQQVTLRCSSQSGHNTVSWYQQALGQGPQFIFQYYREEENGRGNFPPRFSGLQFPNYSSELNVNALELDDSALYLCASSLYAVSYEQYFGPGTRLTVT.

The V call is TRBV30, the J call TRBJ2-7, with TRBD1 identical over 7 bases. Germline V gene data show CDR1 as GTSNPN and CDR2 as SVGIG (reference sequence). Trimming took 5 bases from V and 2 from J; bases not matched to a gene: 0. This CDR3 is built from 11 residues. DNA of the CDR3: TGTGCCTGGGGGACAGCCTACGAGCAGTACTTC. Protein sequence: CAWGTAYEQYF.